One and the same sample provided the 27 T cell receptor beta chains below, sequenced in a study of tumor and adjacent non-tumor tissue in lung cancer (dated by TCRdb to the late 2010s). The library was prepared using multiplex PCR. The run used an Illumina HiSeq 2500. TCRbeta libraries were constructed through three rounds of nested PCR with primers (Table S4) according to protocols adapted from ARM-PCR. Clones were called with MiXCR by TCRdb after fastp trimmed the public reads at Q25, and only in-frame beta chains were retained. Each CDR3 protein appears once, grouped with its most common genes and DNA. For this sample the table gives under 250,000 distinct CDR3 sequences, of which 71% were detected only once. Approximately 26% of the sample lies in the top ten. RNA was isolated from bulk unsorted tissue, and RNA quality was assessed with a NanoDrop ND-1000 and an Agilent 2100. The specimen was lung tumor tissue. These receptors were collected from a man aged 55-75 years with non-small cell lung cancer.

The chain is built from TRBV5-1 and TRBJ1-4; D is undetermined. This CDR3 is 14 amino acids long. The germline V gene encodes CDR1 SGHRS and CDR2 YFSETQ. Trimming removed 6 bases at V and 4 bases at J, with 13 bases between. This chain's CDR3 is CASISSPGNEKLFF. The CDR3 DNA reads TGCGCCAGCATCTCATCGCCGGGTAATGAAAAACTGTTTTTT.

This clonotype was counted between two and nine times. The genes are TRBV7-2 and TRBJ2-1, with D perhaps TRBD1 (6 bases). Germline V gene data show CDR1 as SGHTA and CDR2 as FQGNSA. V lost 6 bases and J 6 bases, leaving 21 bases between the germline ends. The CDR3 length is 16 residues. The DNA for the CDR3 is TGTGCCAGCAGTACGGCAGGGGCCAACTCCCGCAATGAGCAGTTCTTC. It is translated as CASSTAGANSRNEQFF.

The V call is TRBV28, the J call TRBJ1-1, with 7 bases lining up with TRBD1. The CDR3 covers 14 residues. The V segment lost 2 bases and the J segment 4 bases; nucleotides outside the gene matches: 4. The V gene's germline CDR1 is MDHEN and CDR2 SYDVKM. The CDR3 region is CASSLVQGSTEAFF. DNA for the CDR3: TGTGCCAGCAGTTTAGTACAGGGGAGCACTGAAGCTTTCTTT.

The chain is built from TRBV28 and TRBJ2-3; 7 nucleotides align to TRBD2. The CDR3 consists of 15 residues. Germline CDR1 is MDHEN and CDR2 is SYDVKM. The ends lost 7 bases at V and 2 bases at J; junction bases unmatched: 9. CDR3 amino acids: CASIRAGRITDTQYF. In nucleotides, the CDR3 is TGTGCCAGCATTAGAGCGGGGCGAATCACAGATACGCAGTATTTT.

The chain employs TRBV6-2 or TRBV6-3 and TRBJ2-7; D is unclear. The CDR3 has 12 residues. Germline CDR1 MNHEY, CDR2 SVGEGT. Trimming took 2 bases from V and 2 from J, leaving 4 bases between them. The CDR3 is CASSYSPYEQYF. DNA for the CDR3: TGTGCCAGCAGTTACAGCCCCTACGAGCAGTACTTC.

Notes on this clonotype: A read error is possible here, since a much larger clone lies one base away. The chain is built from TRBV4-3 and TRBJ2-2, with a weak D call TRBD1 (5 bases). Germline lookup yields CDR1 LGHNA and CDR2 YSLEER. This CDR3 region has 13 residues. CDR3 nucleotide sequence: TGCGCCAGAAGCCCGATCCAGGGCGGGGAGCTGTTTTTT. Translated, it gives CARSPIQGGELFF.

Regarding this clonotype: At one boundary the junction diverges from the germline segment, which might be a read error. J is TRBJ1-2 and V is TRBV28; perhaps TRBD1 as D (5 bases). The CDR3 is 15 residues long. Germline assignment: CDR1 MDHEN and CDR2 SYDVKM. CDR3 region: CARKGAAGTKYGYTF. The CDR3 region has the DNA TGTGCCAGAAAAGGGGCAGCAGGGACTAAATATGGCTACACCTTC.

This clonotype was picked up a small number of times. Since no conserved phenylalanine or tryptophan closes the CDR3, a read error is the likely cause. The V gene is TRBV20-1, the J gene TRBJ2-3; 8 bases line up with TRBD2. Germline CDR1 reads DFQATT; CDR2 reads SNEGSKA (reference sequence). Trimming at V came to 8 bases and at J to 3 bases, leaving 10 bases not matched to a gene. The CDR3 totals 14 residues. The CDR3 loop is CSLRGGGWTDTQYV. For the CDR3, the DNA is TGCAGTCTCAGGGGCGGGGGGTGGACAGATACGCAGTATGTT.

Details on this clonotype: A much larger clone lies one base from this, so it may be a read error. V and J are TRBV20-1 and TRBJ1-4; 7 positions match TRBD1. The CDR3 has 14 amino acids. CDR1 is DFQATT and CDR2 is SNEGSKA in the germline V gene (reference sequence). This CDR3 is CSVTSTGVSEKLLF. The DNA of the CDR3 is TGCAGTGTAACGAGTACAGGGGTTAGTGAAAAACTGTTATTT.

In its sample, this clonotype was seen a few times. A much bigger clone sits one base away, suggesting this may be a read error. V is TRBV4-2 and J is TRBJ1-4; D remains unclear. The CDR3 runs to 12 residues. Trimming pared 0 bases from V and 13 bases from J, leaving 9 bases between. Germline V CDR1 and CDR2: LGHNA, YNFKEQ. The CDR3 region has the DNA TGTGCCAGCAGCCAAGATACCTCGAGACTGTTTTTT. This gives the protein CASSQDTSRLFF.

Notes on this clonotype: At one end the junction does not follow the germline gene, possibly because of a read error. The rearrangement joins TRBV20-1 to TRBJ1-1, with 7 nucleotides matching TRBD1. The CDR3 runs to 13 residues. Germline V lookup: CDR1 DFQATT, CDR2 SNEGSKA (reference sequence). CDR3 coding DNA: TGCATTGCTAAAACCGACAGGGACACTGAAGCTTTCTTT. Its translation: CIAKTDRDTEAFF.

With regard to this clonotype: A much bigger clone sits one base away, suggesting this may be a read error. The chain couples TRBV20-1 to TRBJ2-7; possibly TRBD1 or TRBD2 for D (5 bases each). V was clipped by 0 bases and J by 2 bases, with 17 bases between them. The CDR3 runs to 16 residues. Germline CDR1 reads DFQATT; CDR2 reads SNEGSKA (reference sequence). CDR3 DNA sequence: TGCAGTGCTAGAGATCCGGGGCTTCCAGTTCCCTACGAGCAGTACTTC. This encodes CSARDPGLPVPYEQYF.

The gene calls are TRBV20-1 and TRBJ2-1; D possibly corresponds to TRBD1 (5 bases). Germline assignment: CDR1 DFQATT and CDR2 SNEGSKA (reference sequence). The CDR3 sequence is 12 residues long. The DNA for the CDR3 is TGCGATGTTCGCGAAGGGGTCAATGAGCAGTTCTTC. This codes for CDVREGVNEQFF.

About this clonotype itself: With a much larger clone just one base away, this may be a read error. The chain links TRBV11-3 to TRBJ2-1; a possible D gene is TRBD1 (7 bases). The CDR3 has 17 amino acids. Deletions cut 5 bases from V and 6 bases from J, with 23 bases between. Germline assignment: CDR1 SGHNT and CDR2 YENEEA. The CDR3 spells CASSPGGYKPQTNEQFF. CDR3 in DNA: TGTGCCAGCAGCCCAGGGGGGTACAAGCCGCAGACCAATGAGCAGTTCTTC.

This chain connects TRBV30 to TRBJ2-5, with 9 nucleotides matching TRBD2. The V segment lost 4 bases and the J segment 5 bases; nucleotides outside the gene matches: 14. Per germline, CDR1 GTSNPN and CDR2 SVGIG (reference sequence). The CDR3 covers 16 residues. The CDR3, as DNA: TGTGCCTGGAATGGGCTCATGCGGGGGGGCGGCGAGACCCAGTACTTC. It specifies CAWNGLMRGGGETQYF.

A remark on this clonotype: Possible read error: a much larger clone is one base away. The V and J genes are TRBV20-1 and TRBJ1-5; D is uncertain. Germline-derived CDR1 and CDR2 are DFQATT and SNEGSKA (reference sequence). The CDR3 is made up of 15 amino acids. The V gene lost 5 bases and the J gene lost 2 bases, with 16 bases spanning the gap. This CDR3 is CSAFPIGRGNQPQHF. CDR3 DNA: TGCAGTGCTTTTCCCATCGGCCGGGGCAATCAGCCCCAGCATTTT.

A note on this clonotype: A single base separates this from a much larger clone, so it may be a read error. The chain carries TRBV29-1 and TRBJ1-1; a possible D gene is TRBD1 (6 bases). The germline CDR1 and CDR2 sequences are SQVTM and ANQGSEA. Trimming took off 7 bases at V and 7 bases at J, with 19 bases between the two ends. The CDR3 contains 13 residues. CDR3 coding DNA: TGCAGCGGCGGGGGAGGGGGGCCTCATGAAGCTTTCTTT. Translated, it gives CSGGGGGPHEAFF.

In this sample, this clonotype turned up many times. The chain carries TRBV4-3 and TRBJ2-2; the D gene is possibly TRBD2 (5 bases). Trimming removed 0 bases at V and 6 bases at J, with 14 bases between. Germline V lookup: CDR1 LGHNA, CDR2 YSLEER. CDR3 length: 16 residues. The CDR3 spells CASSQEFGVLAGELFF. DNA of the CDR3: TGCGCCAGCAGCCAAGAGTTCGGGGTATTGGCCGGGGAGCTGTTTTTT.

With respect to this clonotype: An end of the junction differs from the germline gene, which may be a read error. This chain joins TRBV12-3 or TRBV12-4 and TRBJ1-6; unclear D gene. This CDR3 spans 14 amino acids. The CDR3 protein is CASSSRLGGSPPHF. CDR3 bases: TGTGCCAGCAGTTCCCGACTAGGCGGATCACCCCCCCACTTT.

Comments on this clonotype: Relative to the germline gene, one junction end is altered; a read error may explain this. The chain uses TRBV5-1 and TRBJ1-6; D is uncertain. The CDR3 loop spans 14 amino acids. Germline V lookup: CDR1 SGHRS, CDR2 YFSETQ. The CDR3 DNA sequence: TGCGCCAGCAGCTTGGAGCAGAGGGATTCACTCCTCCACTTT. This gives the protein CASSLEQRDSLLHF.

On this clonotype itself: Being one base from a much bigger clone, this may be a read error. This CDR3 is missing its conserved last phenylalanine or tryptophan, likely due to a read error. The chain employs TRBV20-1 and TRBJ1-2; a weak D match, TRBD1 (6 bases). CDR3 length equals 13 residues. V was shortened by 6 bases and J by 6 bases, with 17 bases between the two germline ends. Looked up from germline, CDR1 is DFQATT and CDR2 is SNEGSKA (reference sequence). For the CDR3, the DNA is TGCAGTGCGTTTAGCCAGGGGTCCCATGGCTACACCCTC. Residues: CSAFSQGSHGYTL.

The V call is TRBV6-1, the J call TRBJ1-1; weak D call: TRBD1 (5 bases). The CDR3 runs 14 residues. Germline assignment: CDR1 MNHNS and CDR2 SASEGT. The V and J ends lost 2 bases and 13 bases respectively, with 20 bases between them. The CDR3 region has the DNA TGTGCCAGCAGTGAAAGCGGATTGCGAGGGGTAGTTTTCTTT. Amino acids: CASSESGLRGVVFF.

This clonotype was detected once. This may arise from a read error, as a much more abundant clone is one base away. This sequence joins TRBV6-5 and TRBJ2-3; 11 nucleotides match TRBD2. V was pared by 2 bases and J by 9 bases, with 1 base of the junction left unmatched. The CDR3 loop spans 13 amino acids. Germline assignment: CDR1 MNHEY and CDR2 SVGAGI. CDR3: CASSYRLAGTQYF. As DNA, the CDR3 is TGTGCCAGCAGTTACAGACTAGCGGGGACGCAGTATTTT.

This clonotype has just a few counts. The chain couples TRBV12-3 or TRBV12-4 to TRBJ2-7; D possibly corresponds to TRBD2 (5 bases). The CDR3 totals 11 residues. With 7 bases removed from V and 8 bases from J, the gap between germline ends came to 12 bases. CDR3 nucleotide sequence: TGTGCCAGCACCCGGGGTAACAAGCAGTACTTC. Its protein is CASTRGNKQYF.

Of note for this clonotype: Its ends do not fully match the called genes, so a read error is possible. The chain recombines TRBV4-2 with TRBJ1-3; 7 bases align to TRBD1. Germline V gene lookup returns CDR1 LGHNA and CDR2 YNFKEQ. The CDR3 loop spans 17 amino acids. The CDR3 loop reads CVSSQALTGTSGNTIYF. The CDR3 DNA is TGTGTCAGCAGCCAAGCTTTGACAGGGACCTCTGGAAACACCATATATTTT.

Comments on this clonotype: A read error may produce the germline difference seen at one junction end. V gene TRBV11-2 combines with J gene TRBJ1-1; 8 bases are a match to TRBD1. CDR1 and CDR2 (germline): SGHAT, FQNNGV. The CDR3 has 17 amino acids. The CDR3: CDSRLVDQGAGNTEAFF. Written as DNA, the CDR3 is TGTGACAGCAGATTAGTGGATCAGGGGGCGGGGAACACTGAAGCCTTCTTT. Looking up the rest from reference TRBV11-2 and TRBJ1-1 gives the full variable domain: EAGVAQSPRYKIIEKRQSVAFWCNPISGHATLYWYQQILGQGPKLLIQFQNNGVVDDSQLPKDRFSAERLKGVDSTLKIQPAKLEDSAVYLCDSRLVDQGAGNTEAFFGQGTRLTVV.

This clonotype appeared a single time. Sequence at one end of the junction differs from germline and may be a read error. The chain joins TRBV20-1 to TRBJ2-5, with 11 bases aligning to TRBD2. The CDR3 is 14 residues long. From germline, CDR1 is DFQATT and CDR2 SNEGSKA (reference sequence). The CDR3 spells CNATGLAARETQYF. For the CDR3, the DNA is TGCAATGCTACGGGACTAGCGGCCCGGGAGACCCAGTACTTC.